The next 29 T cell receptor beta chains were all read from a single sample in a study of T cells expressing NK-cell markers. TCRdb reworked the 5' RACE reads into one entry per CDR3 protein, no DNA. Across a few hundred thousand distinct CDR3 sequences, the top ten clones capture over 4% of the sample. The sequenced sample was blood T cells: a sorted CD56 or NKG2C T cell subset, CD4+ or CD8+ T cells, or bulk PBMC T cells (not recorded which). Source of these receptors: a man aged 18-75 years in good health.

The chain combines TRBV27 with TRBJ2-1. The germline V gene encodes CDR1 MNHEY and CDR2 SMNVEV (reference sequence). The CDR3 contains 11 residues. CDR3: CASSLLGEQFF.

J is TRBJ2-2 and V is TRBV6-5; TCRdb selects TRBD1, and the lack of DNA leaves this call unchecked. The V gene's germline CDR1 is MNHEY and CDR2 SVGAGI. This CDR3 spans 15 amino acids. CDR3 sequence reads: CASSYQGPNTGELFF.

The V gene is TRBV20-1, the J gene TRBJ1-2. The CDR3 runs 12 residues. Germline-derived CDR1 and CDR2 are DFQATT and SNEGSKA (reference sequence). The CDR3 loop reads CSALQTNYGYTF.

The chain is built from TRBV7-8 and TRBJ2-1; the TCRdb call, TRBD2, lacks DNA for checking. CDR3 length: 15 amino acids. Germline loops: CDR1 SGHVS, CDR2 FQNEAQ. CDR3 amino acids: CASSPTGGGYNEQFF.

The V and J genes are TRBV12-3 or TRBV12-4 and TRBJ1-2. This CDR3 has 14 amino acids. The CDR3 protein is CASSFLTRNYGYTF.

This sequence joins TRBV20-1 and TRBJ2-2; the D gene TCRdb calls, TRBD2, cannot be checked with no DNA. The V gene's germline CDR1 is DFQATT and CDR2 SNEGSKA (reference sequence). This CDR3 is built from 15 residues. The CDR3 sequence is CSARGPNEGTGELFF.

The rearrangement links TRBV9 to TRBJ1-5; lacking DNA, the TRBD1 call made by TCRdb goes unchecked. The CDR3 is made up of 14 amino acids. The germline V gene has CDR1 SGDLS and CDR2 YYNGEE. CDR3 loop: CASSVGVKGGPQHF.

The CDR3 spells CASSLRLLARETQYF. V gene TRBV11-1 combines with J gene TRBJ2-5. The CDR3 has 15 amino acids. In germline, CDR1 is SGHAT, CDR2 FQDESV (reference sequence).

The chain recombines TRBV12-3 or TRBV12-4 with TRBJ2-2; the D call from TCRdb, TRBD1, cannot be confirmed without DNA. The CDR3 spans 14 residues. CDR3 loop: CASSTTRVRGELFF.

The gene calls are TRBV20-1 and TRBJ2-5; TCRdb's D call, TRBD1, is unchecked because there is no DNA. The V gene's germline CDR1 is DFQATT and CDR2 SNEGSKA (reference sequence). This CDR3 comprises 13 residues. The CDR3 loop is CSARAGLDSTQYF.

The chain employs TRBV6-1 and TRBJ1-3; the TCRdb D gene call, TRBD1, has no DNA to confirm it. CDR1 and CDR2 from the germline V gene are MNHNS and SASEGT. The CDR3 spans 15 residues. The chain's CDR3 is CASSDTGSLGNTIYF.

V is TRBV20-1 and J is TRBJ2-3; TCRdb gives TRBD1 as the D gene, but with no DNA this cannot be confirmed. This CDR3 has 17 residues. Germline lookup yields CDR1 DFQATT and CDR2 SNEGSKA (reference sequence). The CDR3 sequence is CSAREREQGGSTDTQYF.

The CDR3 loop reads CASTTGSSNNEQFF. The rearrangement joins TRBV7-9 to TRBJ2-1; TCRdb proposes TRBD1, but this gene call is untestable without DNA. The CDR3 sequence is 14 residues long. In germline, CDR1 is SEHNR, CDR2 FQNEAQ (reference sequence).

The J gene is TRBJ2-2, the V gene TRBV2. This CDR3 contains 16 residues. Germline-derived CDR1 and CDR2 are SNHLY and FYNNEI. Here the CDR3 reads CASSGLNAQNTGELFF.

The chain combines TRBV20-1 with TRBJ1-6. This CDR3 is built from 15 residues. CDR1 and CDR2 from the germline V gene are DFQATT and SNEGSKA (reference sequence). The CDR3 reads CSARDSGMGNSPLHF.

The rearrangement uses TRBV10-3 and TRBJ1-6; TCRdb proposes TRBD1, but this gene call is untestable without DNA. This CDR3 is 14 amino acids long. The V gene's germline CDR1 is ENHRY and CDR2 SYGVKD. CDR3: CAIRTGGNGSPLHF.

CDR3 amino acids: CASYGQGSSYNEQFF. This sequence joins TRBV27 and TRBJ2-1; TCRdb's D call of TRBD1 is untestable without DNA. This CDR3 has 15 amino acids. Germline V CDR1 and CDR2: MNHEY, SMNVEV (reference sequence).

This chain links TRBV27 with TRBJ2-7. Germline CDR1 and CDR2: MNHEY and SMNVEV (reference sequence). The CDR3 length is 17 residues. The CDR3 spells CASSSLLVRHSSYEQYF.

The gene calls are TRBV7-8 and TRBJ2-3; TCRdb gives TRBD1 as the D gene, but with no DNA this cannot be confirmed. There are 15 residues in the CDR3. Germline loops: CDR1 SGHVS, CDR2 FQNEAQ. The CDR3 sequence is CASSYTRTSTDTQYF. Variable domain in full (rest from reference TRBV7-8 and TRBJ2-3): GAGVSQSPRYKVAKRGQDVALRCDPISGHVSLFWYQQALGQGPEFLTYFQNEAQLDKSGLPSDRFFAERPEGSVSTLKIQRTQQEDSAVYLCASSYTRTSTDTQYFGPGTRLTVL.

This chain links TRBV20-1 with TRBJ2-2; TCRdb's assignment of TRBD1 cannot be checked, as there is no DNA. CDR1 is DFQATT and CDR2 is SNEGSKA in the germline V gene (reference sequence). CDR3 length: 13 residues. The chain's CDR3 is CSARVTGAGELFF.

The CDR3 protein is CASSQRRQKNIQYF. The chain couples TRBV3-1 to TRBJ2-4; lacking DNA, the TRBD1 call made by TCRdb goes unchecked. The germline V gene encodes CDR1 LGHDT and CDR2 YNNKEL (reference sequence). CDR3 size: 14 residues.

The chain uses TRBV6-5 and TRBJ2-1; the D call from TCRdb, TRBD1, cannot be confirmed without DNA. The CDR3 is made up of 15 amino acids. CDR1 MNHEY and CDR2 SVGAGI come from the germline V gene. The CDR3 here is CASSYVYQGSNEQFF.

The rearrangement joins TRBV6-1 to TRBJ2-7; TCRdb gives TRBD1 as the D gene, but with no DNA this cannot be confirmed. Germline values: CDR1 MNHNS, CDR2 SASEGT. The CDR3 is 14 residues long. CDR3 amino acids: CASSRWDPSDEQYF.

The gene calls are TRBV5-5 and TRBJ2-2; TCRdb outputs TRBD1, but without DNA this stays unchecked. This CDR3 has 16 amino acids. Germline CDR1 SGHKS, CDR2 YYEKEE (reference sequence). CDR3 loop: CASSTRTGRNTGELFF.

The chain couples TRBV4-1 to TRBJ2-3; TCRdb proposes TRBD2, but this gene call is untestable without DNA. CDR1 is MGHRA and CDR2 is YSYEKL in the germline V gene. This CDR3 comprises 16 residues. The chain's CDR3 is CASSRRASGGTDTQYF.

This chain links TRBV6-5 with TRBJ2-1; TCRdb returns TRBD1, unconfirmable since there is no DNA. The CDR3 totals 17 residues. Germline lookup yields CDR1 MNHEY and CDR2 SVGAGI. This CDR3 is CASSRGGGGRYYNEQFF.

The rearrangement links TRBV20-1 to TRBJ2-7. There are 12 residues in the CDR3. Germline V CDR1 and CDR2: DFQATT, SNEGSKA (reference sequence). The CDR3 sequence is CSADYIGREQYF.

V is TRBV12-3 or TRBV12-4 and J is TRBJ2-5; the D call from TCRdb, TRBD2, cannot be confirmed without DNA. The CDR3 sequence is 17 residues long. CDR3 region: CASSPPGEWRGQETQYF.

The chain joins TRBV5-1 to TRBJ2-7; there is no DNA to check the TCRdb D call of TRBD1. Per germline, CDR1 SGHRS and CDR2 YFSETQ. This CDR3 has 15 amino acids. The CDR3 region is CASSLQGAGRYEQYF. The variable domain in full, with the rest retrieved from reference TRBV5-1 and TRBJ2-7, is KAGVTQTPRYLIKTRGQQVTLSCSPISGHRSVSWYQQTPGQGLQFLFEYFSETQRNKGNFPGRFSGRQFSNSRSEMNVSTLELGDSALYLCASSLQGAGRYEQYFGPGTRLTVT.